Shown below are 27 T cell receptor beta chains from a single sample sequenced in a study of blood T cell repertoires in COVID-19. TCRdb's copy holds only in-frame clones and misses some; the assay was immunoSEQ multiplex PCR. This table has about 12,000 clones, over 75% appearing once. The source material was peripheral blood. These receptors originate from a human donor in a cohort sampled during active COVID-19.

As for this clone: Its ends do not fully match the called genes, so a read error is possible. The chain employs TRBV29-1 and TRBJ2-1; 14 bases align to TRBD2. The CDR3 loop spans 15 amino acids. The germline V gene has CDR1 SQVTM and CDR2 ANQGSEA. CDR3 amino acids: CSVPTSGGGRRDMVF. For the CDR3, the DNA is TGCAGCGTTCCGACTAGCGGGGGGGGCAGACGCGACATGGTCTTC.

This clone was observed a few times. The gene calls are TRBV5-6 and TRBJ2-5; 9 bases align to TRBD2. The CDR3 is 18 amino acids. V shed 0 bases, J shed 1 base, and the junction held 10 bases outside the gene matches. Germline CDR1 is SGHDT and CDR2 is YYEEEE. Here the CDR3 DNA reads TGTGCCAGCAGCTTGGTGTTAGCGGGGGAGAGGACCCAAGAGACCCAGTACTTC. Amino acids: CASSLVLAGERTQETQYF. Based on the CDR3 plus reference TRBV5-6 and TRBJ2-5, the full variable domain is DAGVTQSPTHLIKTRGQQVTLRCSPKSGHDTVSWYQQALGQGPQFIFQYYEEEERQRGNFPDRFSGHQFPNYSSELNVNALLLGDSALYLCASSLVLAGERTQETQYFGPGTRLLVL.

CDR3 sequence: CASSLAGGGLSTDTQYF. The CDR3 DNA is TGTGCCAGCAGCTTAGCGGGCGGGGGGCTTAGCACAGATACGCAGTATTTT. V usage is TRBV7-8 and J usage is TRBJ2-3, with 8 nucleotides matching TRBD2. The J segment lost 0 bases and the V segment lost 0 bases, leaving 5 bases of the junction unmatched. Germline assignment: CDR1 SGHVS and CDR2 FQNEAQ. This CDR3 region has 17 residues.

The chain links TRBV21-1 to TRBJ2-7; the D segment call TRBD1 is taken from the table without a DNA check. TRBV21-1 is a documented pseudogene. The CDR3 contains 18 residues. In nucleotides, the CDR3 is TGTGCCAGCAGCCGAATAGATTTAGGACAGGGGGTGCCCTACGAGCAGTACTTC. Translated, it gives CASSRIDLGQGVPYEQYF.

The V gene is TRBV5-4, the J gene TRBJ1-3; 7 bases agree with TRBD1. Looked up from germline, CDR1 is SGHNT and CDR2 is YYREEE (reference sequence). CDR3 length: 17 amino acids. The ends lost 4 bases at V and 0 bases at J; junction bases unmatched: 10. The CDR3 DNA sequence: TGTGCCAGCAGCCAGGGACAGTCCATAAGCTCTGGAAACACCATATATTTT. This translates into CASSQGQSISSGNTIYF.

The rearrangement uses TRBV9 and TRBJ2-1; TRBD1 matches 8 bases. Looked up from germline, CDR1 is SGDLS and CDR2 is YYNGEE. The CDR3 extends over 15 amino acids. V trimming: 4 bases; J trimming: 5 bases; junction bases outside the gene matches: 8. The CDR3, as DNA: TGTGCCAGCAGCCCACTGGACAGGGCGAACAATGAGCAGTTCTTC. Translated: CASSPLDRANNEQFF. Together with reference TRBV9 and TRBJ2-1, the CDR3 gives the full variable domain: DSGVTQTPKHLITATGQRVTLRCSPRSGDLSVYWYQQSLDQGLQFLIQYYNGEERAKGNILERFSAQQFPDLHSELNLSSLELGDSALYFCASSPLDRANNEQFFGPGTRLTVL.

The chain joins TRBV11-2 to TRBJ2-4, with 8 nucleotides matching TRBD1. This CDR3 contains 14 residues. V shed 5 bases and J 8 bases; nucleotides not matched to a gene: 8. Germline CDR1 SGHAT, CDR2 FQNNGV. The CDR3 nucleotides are TGTGCCAGCAGCCCTAGTGGCAGGGGGCACATTCAGTACTTC. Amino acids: CASSPSGRGHIQYF.

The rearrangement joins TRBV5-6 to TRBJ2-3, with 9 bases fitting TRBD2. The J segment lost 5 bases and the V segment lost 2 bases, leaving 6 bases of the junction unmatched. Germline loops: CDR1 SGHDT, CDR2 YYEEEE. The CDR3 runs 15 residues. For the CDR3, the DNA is TGTGCCAGCAGCTTCGGCGGGAGGGTTGGAGATACGCAGTATTTT. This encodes CASSFGGRVGDTQYF.

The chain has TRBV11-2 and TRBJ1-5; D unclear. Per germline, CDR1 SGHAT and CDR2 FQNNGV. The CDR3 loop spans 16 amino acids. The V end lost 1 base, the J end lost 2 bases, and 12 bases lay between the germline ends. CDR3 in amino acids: CASSLVAVGGNQPQHF. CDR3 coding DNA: TGTGCCAGCAGCTTAGTAGCAGTCGGTGGCAATCAGCCCCAGCATTTT.

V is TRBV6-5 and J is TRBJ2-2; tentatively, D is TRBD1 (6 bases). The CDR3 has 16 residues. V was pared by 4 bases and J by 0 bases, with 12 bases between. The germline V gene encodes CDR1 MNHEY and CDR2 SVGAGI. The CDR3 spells CASSSTGTTNTGELFF. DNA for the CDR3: TGTGCCAGCAGTTCTACCGGGACAACGAACACCGGGGAGCTGTTTTTT.

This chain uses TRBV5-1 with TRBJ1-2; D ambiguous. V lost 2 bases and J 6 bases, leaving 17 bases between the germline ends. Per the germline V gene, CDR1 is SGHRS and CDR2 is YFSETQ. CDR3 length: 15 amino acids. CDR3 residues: CASSFSGTGGDGYTF. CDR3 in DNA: TGCGCCAGCAGCTTCTCGGGAACGGGCGGGGATGGCTACACCTTC.

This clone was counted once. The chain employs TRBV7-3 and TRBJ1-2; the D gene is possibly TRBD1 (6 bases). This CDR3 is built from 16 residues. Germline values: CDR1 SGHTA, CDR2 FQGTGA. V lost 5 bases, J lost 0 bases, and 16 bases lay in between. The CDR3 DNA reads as TGTGCCAGCAGCCGCCCGAGGGCAGGGGCTAACTATGGCTACACCTTC. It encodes CASSRPRAGANYGYTF.

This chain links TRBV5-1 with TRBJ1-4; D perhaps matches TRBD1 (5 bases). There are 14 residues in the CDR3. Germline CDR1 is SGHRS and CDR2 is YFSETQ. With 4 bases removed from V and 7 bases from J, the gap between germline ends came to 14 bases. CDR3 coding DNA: TGCGCCAGCAGCGCGCAGGGTTCGGGTGAAAAACTGTTTTTT. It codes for CASSAQGSGEKLFF.

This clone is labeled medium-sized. Here the CDR3 reads CASSPQGPGNQPQHF. As DNA, the CDR3 is TGTGCCAGCAGCCCACAGGGTCCGGGCAATCAGCCCCAGCATTTT. V usage is TRBV7-9 and J usage is TRBJ1-5, with TRBD1 as a possible D gene (6 bases). The CDR3 has 15 residues. Trimming shortened V by 5 bases and J by 2 bases, and 13 bases separated the two germline ends. Germline CDR1 and CDR2: SEHNR and FQNEAQ (reference sequence). The complete variable domain, with remaining parts taken from reference TRBV7-9 and TRBJ1-5, reads DTGVSQNPRHKITKRGQNVTFRCDPISEHNRLYWYRQTLGQGPEFLTYFQNEAQLEKSRLLSDRFSAERPKGSFSTLEIQRTEQGDSAMYLCASSPQGPGNQPQHFGDGTRLSIL.

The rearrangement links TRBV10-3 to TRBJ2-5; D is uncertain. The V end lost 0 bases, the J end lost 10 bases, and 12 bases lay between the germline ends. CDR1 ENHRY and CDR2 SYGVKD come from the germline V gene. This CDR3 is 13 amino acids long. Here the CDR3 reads CAISESMFPVQYF. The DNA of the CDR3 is TGTGCCATCAGTGAGTCGATGTTTCCAGTCCAGTACTTC.

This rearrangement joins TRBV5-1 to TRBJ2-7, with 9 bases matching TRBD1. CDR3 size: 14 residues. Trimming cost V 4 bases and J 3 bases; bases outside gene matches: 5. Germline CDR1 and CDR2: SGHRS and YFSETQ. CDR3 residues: CASSGQGSYYEQYF. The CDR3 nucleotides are TGCGCCAGCAGCGGACAGGGGTCATACTACGAGCAGTACTTC.

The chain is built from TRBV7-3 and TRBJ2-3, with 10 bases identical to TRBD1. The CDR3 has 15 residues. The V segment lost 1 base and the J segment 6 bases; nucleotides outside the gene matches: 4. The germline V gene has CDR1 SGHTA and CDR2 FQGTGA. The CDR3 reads CASSLRDRGGDTQYF. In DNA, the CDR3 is TGTGCCAGCAGCTTAAGGGACAGGGGTGGGGATACGCAGTATTTT.

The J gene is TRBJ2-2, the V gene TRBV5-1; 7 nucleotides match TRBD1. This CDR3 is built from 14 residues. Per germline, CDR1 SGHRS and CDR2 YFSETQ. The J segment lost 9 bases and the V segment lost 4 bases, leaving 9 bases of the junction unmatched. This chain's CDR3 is CASSTVRGPRELFF. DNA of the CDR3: TGCGCCAGCAGCACGGTTAGGGGGCCGAGGGAGCTGTTTTTT.

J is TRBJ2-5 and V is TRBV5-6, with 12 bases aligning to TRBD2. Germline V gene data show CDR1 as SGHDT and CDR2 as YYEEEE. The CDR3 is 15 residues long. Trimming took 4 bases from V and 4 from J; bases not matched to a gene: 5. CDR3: CASSVRLAGVETQYF. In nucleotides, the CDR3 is TGTGCCAGCAGCGTGAGACTAGCGGGGGTAGAGACCCAGTACTTC.

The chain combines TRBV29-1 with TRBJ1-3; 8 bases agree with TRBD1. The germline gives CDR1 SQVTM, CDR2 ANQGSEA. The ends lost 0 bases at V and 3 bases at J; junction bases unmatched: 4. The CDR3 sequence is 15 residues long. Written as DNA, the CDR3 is TGCAGCGTTGAAGACAGGGGGCGCGATGGAAACACCATATATTTT. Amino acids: CSVEDRGRDGNTIYF.

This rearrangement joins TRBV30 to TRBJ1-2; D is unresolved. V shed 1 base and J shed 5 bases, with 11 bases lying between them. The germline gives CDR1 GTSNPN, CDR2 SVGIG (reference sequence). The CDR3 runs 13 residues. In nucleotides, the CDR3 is TGTGCCTGGAGTGCTGGGCTTCTTTATGGCTACACCTTC. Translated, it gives CAWSAGLLYGYTF.

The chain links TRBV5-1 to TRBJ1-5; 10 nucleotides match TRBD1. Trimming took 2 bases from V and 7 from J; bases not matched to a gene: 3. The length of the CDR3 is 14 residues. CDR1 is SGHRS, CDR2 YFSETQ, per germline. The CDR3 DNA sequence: TGCGCCAGCAGCTTAGGGACAGGGGCCCAGCCCCAGCATTTT. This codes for CASSLGTGAQPQHF.

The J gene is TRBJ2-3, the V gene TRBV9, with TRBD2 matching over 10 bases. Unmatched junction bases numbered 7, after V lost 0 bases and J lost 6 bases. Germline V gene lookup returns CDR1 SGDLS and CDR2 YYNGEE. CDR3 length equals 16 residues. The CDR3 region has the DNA TGTGCCAGCAGCGTAGTAGCTAGCGGGGGAAGGGATACGCAGTATTTT. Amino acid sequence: CASSVVASGGRDTQYF.

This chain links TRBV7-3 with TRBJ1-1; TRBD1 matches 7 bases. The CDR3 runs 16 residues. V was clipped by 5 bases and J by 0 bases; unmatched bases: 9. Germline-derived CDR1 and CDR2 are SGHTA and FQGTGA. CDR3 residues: CASSDGTAEMNTEAFF. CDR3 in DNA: TGTGCCAGCAGCGACGGGACAGCAGAAATGAACACTGAAGCTTTCTTT.

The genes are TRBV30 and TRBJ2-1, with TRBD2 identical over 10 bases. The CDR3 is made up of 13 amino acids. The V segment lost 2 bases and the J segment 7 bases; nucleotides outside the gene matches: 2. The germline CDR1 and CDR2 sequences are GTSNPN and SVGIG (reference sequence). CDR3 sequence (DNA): TGTGCCTGGAGTAGCGGGAGGGGAAATGAGCAGTTCTTC. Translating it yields CAWSSGRGNEQFF. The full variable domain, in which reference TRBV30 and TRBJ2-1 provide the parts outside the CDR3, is SQTIHQWPATLVQPVGSPLSLECTVEGTSNPNLYWYRQAAGRGLQLLFYSVGIGQISSEVPQNLSASRPQDRQFILSSKKLLLSDSGFYLCAWSSGRGNEQFFGPGTRLTVL.

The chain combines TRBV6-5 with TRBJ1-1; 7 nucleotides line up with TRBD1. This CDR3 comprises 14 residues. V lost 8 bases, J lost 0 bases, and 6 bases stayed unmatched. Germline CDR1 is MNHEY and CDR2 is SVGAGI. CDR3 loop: CASVKQGMNTEAFF. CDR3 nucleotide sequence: TGTGCCAGCGTAAAACAGGGGATGAACACTGAAGCTTTCTTT.

CDR3 residues: CASSLALFNEQFF. DNA of the CDR3: TGTGCCAGCAGTTTAGCGTTATTCAATGAGCAGTTCTTC. The genes are TRBV12-3 or TRBV12-4 and TRBJ2-1, with unresolved D. The CDR3 runs 13 residues. V was trimmed by 0 bases and J by 6 bases, leaving 6 bases between them.